These 4 T cell receptor beta chains share one sample of origin, sequenced in a study of graft-versus-host responses after intestinal transplantation. TCRdb's copy holds only in-frame clones and misses some; the assay was immunoSEQ multiplex PCR. The sample records around 67,000 clones, around 87% being singletons. These receptors have no identified antigens. The sequencing used unstimulated CD8+ T cells sorted from spleen or lymph node cells, collected before transplant. These receptors all stem from a human donor who was the organ donor for an intestinal transplant.

V usage is TRBV28 and J usage is TRBJ2-2; tentative D call: TRBD1 (6 bases). Trimming cost V 3 bases and J 14 bases, with 13 bases left between them. The length of the CDR3 is 12 residues. The germline V gene has CDR1 MDHEN and CDR2 SYDVKM. The CDR3 loop reads CASSFRGRGLFF. The CDR3 DNA is TGTGCCAGCAGTTTCAGGGGCCGGGGTCTGTTTTTT.

The chain is built from TRBV5-4 and TRBJ1-1; unclear D gene. Trimming took off 1 base at V and 0 bases at J, with 7 bases between the two ends. The germline gives CDR1 SGHNT, CDR2 YYREEE (reference sequence). The length of the CDR3 is 14 residues. The DNA for the CDR3 is TGTGCCAGCAGCTTGAACATCCTGAACACTGAAGCTTTCTTT. Amino acid sequence: CASSLNILNTEAFF.

This clone appeared a single time. In DNA form, the CDR3 reads TGTGCCAGCAGCGGACCGGGACAGGGAGTCGACACTGAAGCTTTCTTT. Protein sequence: CASSGPGQGVDTEAFF. This sequence joins TRBV5-4 and TRBJ1-1; TRBD1 agrees at 9 bases. This CDR3 has 16 amino acids. Germline CDR1 and CDR2: SGHNT and YYREEE (reference sequence). The junction had 10 bases not matched to a gene; V was cut back by 4 bases and J by 3 bases.

The chain carries TRBV11-2 and TRBJ1-1; TRBD1 might be the D (6 bases). The CDR3 contains 17 residues. Trimming left V 2 bases short and J 4 bases short, with 20 bases between. Germline V gene data show CDR1 as SGHAT and CDR2 as FQNNGV. As DNA, the CDR3 is TGTGCCAGCAGCTTAAGAAGGGTATCAGGGGCCGGCACTGAAGCTTTCTTT. Translation: CASSLRRVSGAGTEAFF.